This T cell receptor (beta chain) appears in the sequencing data of a study of shared clonotypes between healthy human individuals. Study information: Aged between 18 and 49, the donors were a couple of women and three men.

The germline V gene encodes CDR1 SGHDN and CDR2 FVKESK. Trimming took off 4 bases at V and 6 bases at J, with 16 bases between the two ends. The CDR3 runs 15 residues. Donors, healthy HIV-negative adults, lacked recent acute infections or vaccinations. As concerns this clone: Its matching antigen is unknown.

Some clones are missing from TCRdb's copy, which holds only in-frame ones; the method was immunoSEQ multiplex PCR. The repertoire holds millions of clones, 85% to 95% seen once, with approximately 0.4% in the top ten. Study-level findings and limits: Despite large depth, rarefaction showed incomplete sorted-subset sequencing.

The rearrangement links TRBV14 to TRBJ2-1; perhaps TRBD2 as D (5 bases). The clonotype comes from a young man in good health. Some clones in this sample may be carry-over from other donors' samples. The source material was naive CD4+ T cells from PBMCs. As to subset: CD45RA+ positively selected. The CDR3 loop is CASSRVGSVSNEQFF. In DNA, the CDR3 is TGTGCCAGCAGCCGCGTGGGTAGCGTAAGCAATGAGCAGTTCTTC.